The clone carrying this T cell receptor beta chain was counted between two and nine times. The V gene lost 4 bases and the J gene lost 4 bases, with 7 bases spanning the gap. The CDR3 covers 13 residues. CDR1 is LNHDA and CDR2 is SQIVND in the germline V gene (reference sequence). The authors' processing: Researchers report that nucleated cell counts were estimated from reference gene primer amplification. The repertoire was sequenced with immunoSEQ multiplex PCR; TCRdb's copy has only in-frame clones and lacks some. V and J calls and clone size are copied from that table; D and trimming were computed from the DNA. There are under 85,000 clones in the sample; 80% to 90% occur only once, and 15% to 18% lies in the top ten. This entry comes from a study of blood T cell repertoires in COVID-19. Whole-study context: From the United States, Italy and Spain came samples of acute and convalescent COVID-19. T cells, B-cell-depleted T cells, or PBMCs provided the cDNA or gDNA that served as material.

The chain couples TRBV19 to TRBJ2-2; D uncertain. The clonotype was recovered from an elderly man with acute or convalescent COVID-19. The source material was peripheral blood. The CDR3 protein is CASSTLLTGELFF. In nucleotides, the CDR3 is TGTGCCAGTAGTACACTCCTCACCGGGGAGCTGTTTTTT.